The source of this T cell receptor beta chain is a study of cytomegalovirus exposure and HLA in healthy donors. Study-wide results and limits: Through in vitro validation, a few CMV-associated chains were shown to be specific for CMV antigens.

V was clipped by 3 bases and J by 1 base, with 4 bases between them. Looked up from germline, CDR1 is MDHEN and CDR2 is SYDVKM. This CDR3 has 13 amino acids. The PCR ran on 60 Vbeta and 13 Jbeta primers. The protocol was immunoSEQ multiplex PCR, while the TCRdb copy is restricted to in-frame clones and leaves out a portion. The table includes 100,000 to 150,000 clones, around four fifths detected once. This clone was seen only a few times. The antigen is not known. V and J are TRBV28 and TRBJ1-5; D remains unclear. The source is a female donor in good health and CMV-seronegative. Input material: PBMCs. The CDR3 DNA is TGTGCCAGCAGTTTGGAGAGCAATCAGCCCCAGCATTTT. Its translation: CASSLESNQPQHF. The entire variable domain, with the rest obtained from reference TRBV28 and TRBJ1-5, is as follows: DVKVTQSSRYLVKRTGEKVFLECVQDMDHENMFWYRQDPGLGLRLIYFSYDVKMKEKGDIPEGYSVSREKKERFSLILESASTNQTSMYLCASSLESNQPQHFGDGTRLSIL.